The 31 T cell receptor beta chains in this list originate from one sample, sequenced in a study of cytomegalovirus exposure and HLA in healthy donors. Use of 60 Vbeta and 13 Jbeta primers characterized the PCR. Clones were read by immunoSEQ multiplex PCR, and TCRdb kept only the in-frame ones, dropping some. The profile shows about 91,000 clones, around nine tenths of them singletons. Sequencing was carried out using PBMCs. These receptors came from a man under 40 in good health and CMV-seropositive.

The CDR3 loop reads CASSLLKTGINTEAFF. The CDR3 DNA follows: TGTGCCAGCAGTTTACTTAAAACGGGAATAAACACTGAAGCTTTCTTT. V is TRBV28 and J is TRBJ1-1; D remains ambiguous. Germline CDR1 MDHEN, CDR2 SYDVKM. Trimming removed 2 bases from V and 2 bases from J, with 15 bases in between. The CDR3 totals 16 residues.

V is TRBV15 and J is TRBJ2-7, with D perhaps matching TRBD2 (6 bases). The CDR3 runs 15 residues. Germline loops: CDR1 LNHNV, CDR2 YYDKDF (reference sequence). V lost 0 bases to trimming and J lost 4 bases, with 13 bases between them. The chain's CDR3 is CATSRDPGRKYEQYF. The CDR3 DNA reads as TGTGCCACCAGCAGAGATCCCGGGAGAAAGTACGAGCAGTACTTC.

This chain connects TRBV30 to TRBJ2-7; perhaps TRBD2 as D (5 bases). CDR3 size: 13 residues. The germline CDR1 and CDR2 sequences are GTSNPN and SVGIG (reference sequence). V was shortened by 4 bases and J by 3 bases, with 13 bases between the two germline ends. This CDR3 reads CAWKLGRDYEQYF. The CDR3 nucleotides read TGTGCCTGGAAACTCGGACGGGACTACGAGCAGTACTTC.

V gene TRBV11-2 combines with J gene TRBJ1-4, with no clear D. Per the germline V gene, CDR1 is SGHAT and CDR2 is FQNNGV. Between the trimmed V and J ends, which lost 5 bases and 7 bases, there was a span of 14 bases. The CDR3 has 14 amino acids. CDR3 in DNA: TGTGCCAGCAGCCCCCGAAGTCTGGCTGAAAAACTGTTTTTT. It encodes CASSPRSLAEKLFF.

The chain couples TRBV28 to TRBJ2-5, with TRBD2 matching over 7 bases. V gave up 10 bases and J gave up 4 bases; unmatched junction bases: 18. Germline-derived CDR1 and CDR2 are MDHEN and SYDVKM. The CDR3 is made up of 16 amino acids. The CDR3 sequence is CATSVFQGGRGETQYF. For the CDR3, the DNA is TGTGCCACCTCAGTTTTCCAGGGCGGGAGAGGAGAGACCCAGTACTTC.

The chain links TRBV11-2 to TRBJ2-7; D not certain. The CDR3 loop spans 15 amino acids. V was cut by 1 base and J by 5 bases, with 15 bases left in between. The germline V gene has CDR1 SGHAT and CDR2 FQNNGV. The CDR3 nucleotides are TGTGCCAGCAGCTTAGTCGTCGCTAGTAACCACGAGCAGTACTTC. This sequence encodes CASSLVVASNHEQYF. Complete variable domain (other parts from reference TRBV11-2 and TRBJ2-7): EAGVAQSPRYKIIEKRQSVAFWCNPISGHATLYWYQQILGQGPKLLIQFQNNGVVDDSQLPKDRFSAERLKGVDSTLKIQPAKLEDSAVYLCASSLVVASNHEQYFGPGTRLTVT.

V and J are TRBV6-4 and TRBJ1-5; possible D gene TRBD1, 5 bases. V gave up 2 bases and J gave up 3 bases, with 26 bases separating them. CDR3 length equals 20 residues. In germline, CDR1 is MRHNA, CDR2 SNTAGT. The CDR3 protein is CASSDECPALNAGTNQPQHF. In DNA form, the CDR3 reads TGTGCCAGCAGTGACGAATGCCCCGCCCTCAATGCGGGGACCAATCAGCCCCAGCATTTT.

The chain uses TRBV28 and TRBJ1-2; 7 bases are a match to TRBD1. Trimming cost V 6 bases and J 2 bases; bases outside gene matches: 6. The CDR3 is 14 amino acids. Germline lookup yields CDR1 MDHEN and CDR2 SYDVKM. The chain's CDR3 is CASRFPGQNYGYTF. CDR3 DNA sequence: TGTGCCAGCAGATTCCCGGGACAGAACTATGGCTACACCTTC.

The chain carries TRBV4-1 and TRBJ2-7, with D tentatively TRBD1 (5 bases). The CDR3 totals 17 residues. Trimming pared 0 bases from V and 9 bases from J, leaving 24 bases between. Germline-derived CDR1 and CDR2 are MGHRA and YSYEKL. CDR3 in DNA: TGCGCCAGCAGCCAAGATCTGGCAGGGCGCCTGAAAGGCGGGCAGTACTTC. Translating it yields CASSQDLAGRLKGGQYF.

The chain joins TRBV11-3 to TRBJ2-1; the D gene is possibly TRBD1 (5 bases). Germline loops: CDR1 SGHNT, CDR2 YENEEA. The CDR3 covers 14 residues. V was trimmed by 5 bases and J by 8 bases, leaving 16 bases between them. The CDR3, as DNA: TGTGCCAGCAGCGTACAGGCTTTGAGTTATGAGCAGTTCTTC. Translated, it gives CASSVQALSYEQFF.

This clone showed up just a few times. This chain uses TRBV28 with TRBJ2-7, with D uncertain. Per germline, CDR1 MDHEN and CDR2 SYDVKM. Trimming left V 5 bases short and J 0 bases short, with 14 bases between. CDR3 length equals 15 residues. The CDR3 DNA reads TGTGCCAGCAGTCCTCAGGTGGGCAGCTCCTACGAGCAGTACTTC. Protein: CASSPQVGSSYEQYF. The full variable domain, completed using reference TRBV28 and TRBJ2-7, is DVKVTQSSRYLVKRTGEKVFLECVQDMDHENMFWYRQDPGLGLRLIYFSYDVKMKEKGDIPEGYSVSREKKERFSLILESASTNQTSMYLCASSPQVGSSYEQYFGPGTRLTVT.

The CDR3 protein is CASSFPRKSYGYTF. CDR3 in DNA: TGTGCCAGCAGTTTCCCCAGGAAGAGCTATGGCTACACCTTC. The rearrangement uses TRBV28 and TRBJ1-2; no reliable D call. Germline lookup yields CDR1 MDHEN and CDR2 SYDVKM. Trimming pared 3 bases from V and 4 bases from J, leaving 12 bases between. The CDR3 contains 14 residues.

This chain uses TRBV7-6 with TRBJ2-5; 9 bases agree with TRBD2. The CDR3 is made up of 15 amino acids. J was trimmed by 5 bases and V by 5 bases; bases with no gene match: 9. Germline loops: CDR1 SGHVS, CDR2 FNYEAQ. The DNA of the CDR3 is TGTGCCAGCAGCACCCCTAGCGGGGCGGGCGAGACCCAGTACTTC. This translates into CASSTPSGAGETQYF.

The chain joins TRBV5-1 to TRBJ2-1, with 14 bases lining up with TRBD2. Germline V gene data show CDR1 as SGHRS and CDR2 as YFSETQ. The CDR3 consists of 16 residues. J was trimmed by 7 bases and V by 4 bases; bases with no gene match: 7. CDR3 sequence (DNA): TGCGCCAGCAGCCCGGGACTAGCGGGAGCAGCGAATGAGCAGTTCTTC. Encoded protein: CASSPGLAGAANEQFF.

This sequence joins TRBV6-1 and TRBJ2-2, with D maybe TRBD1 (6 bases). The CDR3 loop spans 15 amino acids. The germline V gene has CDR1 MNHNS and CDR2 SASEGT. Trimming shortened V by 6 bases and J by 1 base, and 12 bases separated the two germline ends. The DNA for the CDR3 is TGTGCCAGCAGGAGGGGGACCCTGAACACCGGGGAGCTGTTTTTT. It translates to CASRRGTLNTGELFF.

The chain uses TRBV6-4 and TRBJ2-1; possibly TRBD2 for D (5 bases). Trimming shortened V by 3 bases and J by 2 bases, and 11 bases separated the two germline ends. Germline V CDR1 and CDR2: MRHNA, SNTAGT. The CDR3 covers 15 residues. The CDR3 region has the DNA TGTGCCAGCAGTGAATTTCCTAGCCCCTACAATGAGCAGTTCTTC. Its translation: CASSEFPSPYNEQFF.

As DNA, the CDR3 is TGTGCCAGCAGACGACAGGGGGCGCGGGATCAGCCCCAGCATTTT. It translates to CASRRQGARDQPQHF. V and J are TRBV6-5 and TRBJ1-5, with 10 bases that match TRBD1. The CDR3 extends over 15 amino acids. With V trimmed by 6 bases and J by 5 bases, 7 bases remained unmatched. CDR1 is MNHEY and CDR2 is SVGAGI in the germline V gene.

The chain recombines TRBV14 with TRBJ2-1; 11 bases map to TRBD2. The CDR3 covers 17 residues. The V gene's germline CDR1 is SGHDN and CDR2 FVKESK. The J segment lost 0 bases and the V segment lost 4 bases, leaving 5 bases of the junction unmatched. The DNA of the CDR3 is TGTGCCAGCAGCCCCGGGACTAGCGGCCTCTCCTACAATGAGCAGTTCTTC. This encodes CASSPGTSGLSYNEQFF.

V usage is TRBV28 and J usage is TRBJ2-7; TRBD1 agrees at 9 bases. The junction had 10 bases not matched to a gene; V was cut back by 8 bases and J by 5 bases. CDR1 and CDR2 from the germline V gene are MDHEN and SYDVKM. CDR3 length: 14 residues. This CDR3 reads CASRSPGTGNEQYF. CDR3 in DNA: TGTGCCAGCCGCAGTCCCGGGACAGGGAACGAGCAGTACTTC.

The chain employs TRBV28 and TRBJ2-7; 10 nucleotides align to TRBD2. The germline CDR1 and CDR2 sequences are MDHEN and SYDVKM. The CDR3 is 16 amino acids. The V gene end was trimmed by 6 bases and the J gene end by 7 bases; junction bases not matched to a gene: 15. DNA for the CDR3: TGTGCCAGCAGCGAAGGGCCTCTAGCGGGAGCACGGGAGCAGTACTTC. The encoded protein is CASSEGPLAGAREQYF.

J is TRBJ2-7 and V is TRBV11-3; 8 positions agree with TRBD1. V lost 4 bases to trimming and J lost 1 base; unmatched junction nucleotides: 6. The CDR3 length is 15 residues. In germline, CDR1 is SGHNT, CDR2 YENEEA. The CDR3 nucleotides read TGTGCCAGCAGCTACCTTGGACAGGGTTCCTACGAGCAGTACTTC. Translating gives CASSYLGQGSYEQYF.

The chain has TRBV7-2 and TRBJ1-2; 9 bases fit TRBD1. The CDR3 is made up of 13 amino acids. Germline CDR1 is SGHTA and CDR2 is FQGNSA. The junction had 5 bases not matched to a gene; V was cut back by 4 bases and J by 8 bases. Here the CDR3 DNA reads TGTGCCAGCAGCTCTTACAGGGGGCCCGGCTACACCTTC. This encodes CASSSYRGPGYTF.

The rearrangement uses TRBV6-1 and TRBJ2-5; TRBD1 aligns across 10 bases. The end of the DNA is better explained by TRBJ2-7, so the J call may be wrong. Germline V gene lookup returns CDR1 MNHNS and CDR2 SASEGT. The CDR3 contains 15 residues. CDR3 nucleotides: TGTGCCAGCAGTGAAGTAGGGACAGGGGACAACGAGCAGTACTTC. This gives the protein CASSEVGTGDNEQYF.

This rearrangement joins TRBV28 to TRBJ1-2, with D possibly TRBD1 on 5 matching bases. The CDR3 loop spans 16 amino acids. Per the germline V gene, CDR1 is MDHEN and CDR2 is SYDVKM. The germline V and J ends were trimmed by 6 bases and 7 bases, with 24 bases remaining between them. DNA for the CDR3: TGTGCCAGCAGGCCCCGTCTTGTGGGGCGCGGGAGTGGCTACACCTTC. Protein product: CASRPRLVGRGSGYTF.

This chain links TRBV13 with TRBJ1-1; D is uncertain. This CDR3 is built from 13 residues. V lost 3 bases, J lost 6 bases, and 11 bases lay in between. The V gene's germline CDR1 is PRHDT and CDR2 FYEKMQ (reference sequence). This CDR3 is CASSFRFSAEAFF. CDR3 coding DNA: TGTGCCAGCAGCTTCCGGTTTAGCGCTGAAGCTTTCTTT. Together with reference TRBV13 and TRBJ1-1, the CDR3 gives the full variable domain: AAGVIQSPRHLIKEKRETATLKCYPIPRHDTVYWYQQGPGQDPQFLISFYEKMQSDKGSIPDRFSAQQFSDYHSELNMSSLELGDSALYFCASSFRFSAEAFFGQGTRLTVV.

The CDR3 reads CAWRRASVQETQYF. The CDR3 coding sequence is TGTGCCTGGAGAAGGGCTAGCGTACAAGAGACCCAGTACTTC. The chain links TRBV30 to TRBJ2-5, with a possible D match to TRBD2 (6 bases). The V end was cut by 3 bases, the J end by 2 bases, with 13 bases between. The CDR3 is 14 residues long. Germline CDR1 GTSNPN, CDR2 SVGIG (reference sequence).

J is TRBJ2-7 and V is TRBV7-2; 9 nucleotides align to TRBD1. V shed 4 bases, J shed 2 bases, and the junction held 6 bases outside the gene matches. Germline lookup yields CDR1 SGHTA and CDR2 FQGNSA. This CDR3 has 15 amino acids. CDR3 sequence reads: CASSSRTGDAYEQYF. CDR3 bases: TGTGCCAGCAGCTCCCGGACAGGGGACGCCTACGAGCAGTACTTC.

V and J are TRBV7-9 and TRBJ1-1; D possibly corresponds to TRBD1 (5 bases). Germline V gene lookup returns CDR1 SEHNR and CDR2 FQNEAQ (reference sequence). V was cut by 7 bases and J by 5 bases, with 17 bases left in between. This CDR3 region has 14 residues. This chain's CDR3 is CASILGAGWTEAFF. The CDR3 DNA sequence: TGTGCCAGCATCCTCGGCGCAGGGTGGACTGAAGCTTTCTTT.

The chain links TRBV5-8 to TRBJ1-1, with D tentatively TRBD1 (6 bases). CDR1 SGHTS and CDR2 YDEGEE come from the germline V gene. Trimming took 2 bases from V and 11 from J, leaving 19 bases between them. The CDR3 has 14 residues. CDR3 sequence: CASSLYRDHPGAFF. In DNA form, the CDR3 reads TGTGCCAGCAGCTTATACAGGGACCACCCTGGGGCTTTCTTT.

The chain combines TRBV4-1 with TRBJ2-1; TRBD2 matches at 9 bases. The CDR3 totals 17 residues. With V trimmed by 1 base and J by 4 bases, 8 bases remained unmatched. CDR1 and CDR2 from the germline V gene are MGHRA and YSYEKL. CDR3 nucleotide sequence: TGCGCCAGCAGCCAAGTAGTTTCGACTAGCGGATACAATGAGCAGTTCTTC. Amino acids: CASSQVVSTSGYNEQFF.

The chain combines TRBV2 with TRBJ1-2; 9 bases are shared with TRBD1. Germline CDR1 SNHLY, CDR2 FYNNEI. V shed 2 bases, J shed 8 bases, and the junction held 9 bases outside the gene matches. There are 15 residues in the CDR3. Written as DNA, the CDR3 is TGTGCCAGCAGTGAATCCCCCGGGACAGGGCTGGGCTACACCTTC. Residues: CASSESPGTGLGYTF.